A selection of T cell receptor beta chains follows, all from one sample in a study of T-cell reconstitution after alpha-beta-depleted transplantation in children. TCRdb ran MiXCR on the PCR reads and lists one entry per CDR3 protein. Here the sample spans hundreds of thousands of distinct CDR3 sequences, 16% being singletons. Sample: PBMCs, mostly from graft donor cells, taken 360 days after TCRalphabeta/CD19-depleted stem cell transplant. These receptors all come from a male patient younger than 18 who had a stem cell transplant for acute lymphoblastic leukemia, so the T cells may come from the graft donor. Each CDR3 is given with its conserved first and last residue. The D gene is left open where the match is weak. A row's size may be missing; if present it is once, few, many or a size class.

v_gene	abundance	d_gene	j_gene	CDR3aa	CDR3nt
TRBV5-1	many	-	TRBJ2-7	CASSLGVLSYEQYF	TGCGCCAGCAGCTTGGGCGTGCTCTCCTACGAGCAGTACTTC
TRBV20-1	once	TRBD1	TRBJ2-3	CSGYKGAGGEAQYF	TGCAGTGGTTACAAGGGGGCCGGTGGTGAAGCGCAGTATTTT
TRBV12-3/TRBV12-4	few	TRBD1	TRBJ1-5	CASSSPGTGKPQHF	TGTGCCAGCAGCAGCCCGGGGACAGGGAAGCCCCAGCATTTT
TRBV29-1	many	-	TRBJ2-1	CSAEGQLNNEQFF	TGCAGCGCGGAGGGACAGCTTAACAATGAGCAGTTCTTC
TRBV5-1	-	-	TRBJ2-3	CASAGGLTDTQYF	TGCGCCAGCGCCGGGGGACTCACAGATACGCAGTATTTT
TRBV5-1	few	TRBD2	TRBJ2-1	CASSLALAGFYNEQFF	TGCGCCAGCAGCTTGGCGCTAGCGGGCTTCTACAATGAGCAGTTCTTC
TRBV4-1	-	-	TRBJ2-5	CASSQDRAETYQETQYF	TGCGCCAGCAGCCAAGATCGGGCAGAGACGTACCAAGAGACCCAGTACTTC
TRBV7-9	-	-	TRBJ2-1	CASSLARREPFF	TGTGCCAGCAGCTTAGCGCGAAGGGAACCGTTCTTC
TRBV29-1	once	-	TRBJ2-1	CSVPTGVVNEQFF	TGCAGCGTCCCCACGGGAGTGGTCAATGAGCAGTTCTTC
TRBV2	few	-	TRBJ2-3	CASSGVMGTDTQYF	TGTGCCAGCAGTGGCGTTATGGGCACAGATACGCAGTATTTT
TRBV4-1	few	-	TRBJ1-4	CASSRGLGQGLVKLFF	TGCGCCAGCAGCCGGGGGTTAGGGCAGGGTCTTGTAAAACTGTTTTTT
TRBV15	few	-	TRBJ2-1	CATSRDRGKWGGEQFF	TGTGCCACCAGCAGAGATCGGGGGAAGTGGGGCGGTGAGCAGTTCTTC
TRBV11-1	-	-	TRBJ2-3	CASSFDQPTDTQYF	TGTGCCAGCAGCTTTGACCAGCCCACAGATACGCAGTATTTT
TRBV4-1	-	TRBD1	TRBJ2-1	CASSQDSRGQGWNEQFF	TGCGCCAGCAGCCAAGATTCGAGGGGACAGGGATGGAATGAGCAGTTCTTC
TRBV7-9	few	TRBD2	TRBJ2-1	CASPQSSGSEGVQFF	TGTGCCTCTCCGCAGTCTAGCGGATCCGAAGGGGTGCAGTTCTTC
TRBV5-4	-	TRBD2	TRBJ2-3	CASSFMGLAEATSTDTQYF	TGTGCCAGCAGCTTTATGGGACTAGCGGAGGCCACTAGCACAGATACGCAGTATTTT
TRBV5-1	few	-	TRBJ2-2	CASSLVEGTNTGELFF	TGCGCCAGCAGCTTGGTAGAGGGAACCAACACCGGGGAGCTGTTTTTT
TRBV15	few	-	TRBJ1-6	CATSIKGGNSPLHF	TGTGCCACCAGCATTAAGGGGGGGAATTCACCCCTCCACTTT
TRBV20-1	many	-	TRBJ2-1	CSARWGPRNYNEQFF	TGCAGTGCTAGGTGGGGACCCCGCAACTACAATGAGCAGTTCTTC
TRBV20-1	many	-	TRBJ2-7	CSESVHYEQYF	TGCAGTGAATCCGTCCACTACGAGCAGTACTTC
TRBV11-2	-	-	TRBJ1-1	CASSFESTLEAFF	TGTGCCAGCAGCTTTGAATCCACACTCGAAGCTTTCTTT
TRBV19	few	TRBD1	TRBJ2-1	CASEDRNNEQFF	TGTGCCAGTGAGGACAGGAACAATGAGCAGTTCTTC
TRBV6-5	many	TRBD2	TRBJ2-7	CASSILAGASYEQYF	TGTGCCAGCAGTATACTAGCGGGGGCGTCCTACGAGCAGTACTTC
TRBV29-1	few	TRBD1	TRBJ2-7	CSVEGQGTSHEQYF	TGCAGCGTTGAGGGACAGGGGACAAGCCACGAGCAGTACTTC
TRBV3-1	-	-	TRBJ1-2	CASSRFPDVNYGYTF	TGTGCCAGCAGCCGCTTCCCGGATGTTAACTATGGCTACACCTTC
TRBV15	many	-	TRBJ2-1	CATSSLSHNEQFF	TGTGCCACCAGCAGTCTTTCCCACAATGAGCAGTTCTTC
TRBV7-9	many	-	TRBJ2-7	CASSPPNNEYEQYF	TGTGCCAGCAGCCCCCCAAATAACGAGTACGAGCAGTACTTC
TRBV7-2	-	-	TRBJ2-7	CASSPILAAGTHYEQYF	TGTGCCAGCAGCCCGATCCTCGCTGCGGGAACCCACTACGAGCAGTACTTC
TRBV11-2	-	-	TRBJ1-2	CASSLNSRAAGYGYTF	TGTGCCAGCAGCTTAAATTCAAGGGCGGCTGGCTATGGCTACACCTTC